Below are 7 T cell receptor beta chains sequenced from a single sample in a study of beta chain features in type 1 diabetes. Reverse transcribing all isolated RNA meant expressed TCRB transcripts were sequenced. The protocol was immunoSEQ multiplex PCR, while the TCRdb copy is restricted to in-frame clones and leaves out a portion. The top ten hold around 0.012% of the sample, which has a few hundred thousand clones, about 24% seen once. No antigen has been identified for these receptors. The study, taken as a whole, reports: Type 1 diabetes patients had moderately but significantly shorter TCRB CDR3s in all four CD4+ subsets.

The sample consisted of naive CD4+ T cells from blood. The receptors originated from a woman aged 25 to 39 with type 1 diabetes.

This clone was counted a few times. The gene calls are TRBV29-1 and TRBJ2-3; the D gene is possibly TRBD2 (6 bases). This CDR3 is built from 14 residues. Germline V gene sequence: CDR1 SQVTM, CDR2 ANQGSEA. The V gene lost 3 bases and the J gene lost 0 bases, with 10 bases spanning the gap. The CDR3 region has the DNA TGCAGCGTTGAGCGGGGATCTAGCACAGATACGCAGTATTTT. Translating gives CSVERGSSTDTQYF.

In its sample, this clone was seen a few times. This sequence joins TRBV18 and TRBJ2-3; D might be TRBD2 (6 bases). Trimming shortened V by 3 bases and J by 6 bases, and 22 bases separated the two germline ends. The CDR3 has 17 residues. Germline values: CDR1 KGHSH, CDR2 LQKENI. CDR3 in amino acids: CASSPILSIGSGDTQYF. The CDR3 nucleotides are TGTGCCAGCTCACCCATCCTTTCGATCGGGAGTGGGGATACGCAGTATTTT.

This clone was recorded a few times. The chain couples TRBV9 to TRBJ1-2; D gene ambiguous. Trimming removed 0 bases from V and 5 bases from J, with 11 bases in between. CDR3 length equals 14 residues. CDR1 SGDLS and CDR2 YYNGEE come from the germline V gene. The CDR3 protein is CASSVVAAGYGYTF. Here the CDR3 DNA reads TGTGCCAGCAGCGTAGTGGCAGCGGGGTATGGCTACACCTTC. The whole variable domain, remainder taken from reference TRBV9 and TRBJ1-2, is DSGVTQTPKHLITATGQRVTLRCSPRSGDLSVYWYQQSLDQGLQFLIQYYNGEERAKGNILERFSAQQFPDLHSELNLSSLELGDSALYFCASSVVAAGYGYTFGSGTRLTVV.

The V gene is TRBV9, the J gene TRBJ2-3, with 9 bases lining up with TRBD2. Trimming cost V 2 bases and J 6 bases; bases outside gene matches: 7. The CDR3 is 15 amino acids. Germline CDR1 is SGDLS and CDR2 is YYNGEE. The CDR3 region has the DNA TGTGCCAGCAGCGTGGCGGGAGGGCCTGGCGATACGCAGTATTTT. Translated: CASSVAGGPGDTQYF.

This clone came up once. V and J are TRBV5-1 and TRBJ2-5; TRBD1 might be the D (6 bases). This CDR3 has 12 residues. Between the trimmed V and J ends, which lost 4 bases and 5 bases, there was a span of 9 bases. The germline gives CDR1 SGHRS, CDR2 YFSETQ. The CDR3 protein is CASSAGQETQYF. The CDR3 nucleotides read TGCGCCAGCAGCGCAGGACAGGAGACCCAGTACTTC.

The V gene is TRBV28, the J gene TRBJ2-1, with TRBD2 matching over 12 bases. Germline-derived CDR1 and CDR2 are MDHEN and SYDVKM. The CDR3 totals 13 residues. J lost 9 bases, V lost 10 bases, and 7 bases had no gene match. CDR3: CATLAGGRTEQFF. The CDR3 bases are TGTGCCACCCTAGCGGGAGGGCGTACTGAGCAGTTCTTC. Based on the CDR3 plus reference TRBV28 and TRBJ2-1, the full variable domain is DVKVTQSSRYLVKRTGEKVFLECVQDMDHENMFWYRQDPGLGLRLIYFSYDVKMKEKGDIPEGYSVSREKKERFSLILESASTNQTSMYLCATLAGGRTEQFFGPGTRLTVL.

The chain combines TRBV18 with TRBJ2-6, with D uncertain. The CDR3 is 14 amino acids. Trimming shortened V by 5 bases and J by 0 bases, and 5 bases separated the two germline ends. The germline V gene has CDR1 KGHSH and CDR2 LQKENI. The DNA of the CDR3 is TGTGCCAGCTCAGCGAGCTCTGGGGCCAACGTCCTGACTTTC. Protein product: CASSASSGANVLTF.